Listed below are T cell receptor beta chains from one sample, sequenced in a study of T cell repertoires in cytomegalovirus infection. TCRdb itself ran the reads through MiXCR, one entry per CDR3 protein. The table has around 440,000 distinct CDR3 sequences, roughly 12% seen once. Input material: PBMCs. All receptors come from a human donor in good health (CMV status not recorded). Some clones in this sample may be carry-over from other donors' samples. Both conserved end residues are part of each CDR3. A D gene is named only where the DNA matches it firmly. The size of a clone is reported for some rows only, either as once, few or many, or as a class for expanded clones.

abundance | j_gene | v_gene | d_gene | CDR3aa | CDR3nt
- | TRBJ1-1 | TRBV20-1 | - | CSARDVVGLAEAFF | TGCAGTGCTAGAGATGTTGTGGGGTTAGCTGAAGCTTTCTTT
many | TRBJ2-7 | TRBV5-1 | - | CASSLPPGNSYEQYF | TGCGCCAGCAGCTTGCCCCCCGGGAACTCCTACGAGCAGTACTTC
many | TRBJ2-2 | TRBV7-2 | - | CASSLTRGGTGELFF | TGTGCCAGCAGCTTAACCAGGGGGGGCACCGGGGAGCTGTTTTTT
many | TRBJ2-1 | TRBV7-9 | TRBD2 | CASRAGGGYNEQFF | TGTGCCAGCCGGGCTGGCGGGGGGTACAATGAGCAGTTCTTC
many | TRBJ2-1 | TRBV20-1 | TRBD2 | CSARSAGGNNEQFF | TGCAGTGCTAGATCAGCGGGAGGCAACAATGAGCAGTTCTTC
many | TRBJ1-1 | TRBV7-9 | - | CASIVGGMGMNTEAFF | TGTGCCAGCATCGTCGGGGGGATGGGGATGAACACTGAAGCTTTCTTT
few | TRBJ2-1 | TRBV12-5 | - | CASGGGGEAEQFF | TGTGCTAGTGGTGGAGGGGGGGAGGCTGAGCAGTTCTTC
- | TRBJ1-2 | TRBV29-1 | TRBD1 | CSVEGGGTGINYGYTF | TGCAGCGTTGAAGGCGGTGGGACAGGCATTAACTATGGCTACACCTTC
many | TRBJ1-6 | TRBV11-2 | TRBD1 | CASSSTGTANSPLHF | TGTGCCAGCAGCTCGACCGGGACAGCGAATTCACCCCTCCACTTT
- | TRBJ2-1 | TRBV3-1 | - | CASSPVGGGGYNEQFF | TGTGCCAGCAGCCCCGTCGGGGGCGGGGGATACAATGAGCAGTTCTTC
- | TRBJ1-1 | TRBV28 | - | CASSLLGYTEAFF | TGTGCCAGCAGTTTACTGGGGTACACTGAAGCTTTCTTT
many | TRBJ1-4 | TRBV7-9 | TRBD1 | CASSLTRGWDRDSEKLFF | TGTGCCAGCAGCTTGACTAGGGGGTGGGATCGGGACAGCGAAAAACTGTTTTTT
- | TRBJ1-1 | TRBV6-5 | - | CASSYAEGYLERETEAFF | TGTGCCAGCAGTTACGCCGAAGGATACCTAGAGCGAGAGACTGAAGCTTTCTTT
- | TRBJ1-2 | TRBV9 | - | CASSVVQGHGYTF | TGTGCCAGCAGCGTAGTACAGGGCCATGGCTACACCTTC
- | TRBJ1-2 | TRBV20-1 | - | CSARVREIFNYGYTF | TGCAGTGCTAGAGTGCGAGAGATATTTAACTATGGCTACACCTTC
many | TRBJ1-5 | TRBV10-3 | - | CAIRGDSNQPQHF | TGTGCCATCAGGGGGGACAGCAATCAGCCCCAGCATTTT
- | TRBJ1-5 | TRBV27 | - | CASSPSLGESVQPQHF | TGTGCCAGCAGTCCCAGCCTGGGGGAATCGGTTCAGCCCCAGCATTTT
few | TRBJ2-7 | TRBV4-2 | - | CASSQDLSDKDEQYF | TGTGCCAGCAGCCAAGATCTGTCGGATAAGGACGAGCAGTACTTC
- | TRBJ1-1 | TRBV12-3/TRBV12-4 | - | CASSTRVKASF | TGTGCCAGCAGCACCCGAGTCAAAGCTTCCTTT
- | TRBJ2-5 | TRBV2 | TRBD2 | CASSAPTSGGVKTQYF | TGTGCCAGCAGTGCCCCTACTAGCGGGGGGGTGAAGACCCAGTACTTC
many | TRBJ1-2 | TRBV3-1 | TRBD1 | CASSQESWQGDLYGYTF | TGTGCCAGCAGCCAAGAGTCTTGGCAGGGGGACCTCTATGGCTACACCTTC
- | TRBJ2-4 | TRBV12-3/TRBV12-4 | - | CASRSGSKNIQYF | TGTGCCAGCAGATCCGGGTCCAAAAACATTCAGTACTTC
many | TRBJ2-4 | TRBV14 | TRBD2 | CASSQDGKGLAGRNIQYF | TGTGCCAGCAGCCAAGATGGTAAAGGACTAGCGGGTAGAAACATTCAGTACTTC
- | TRBJ2-2 | TRBV20-1 | - | CSASREYTGELFF | TGCAGTGCTTCTCGTGAGTACACCGGGGAGCTGTTTTTT
few | TRBJ2-1 | TRBV24-1 | TRBD2 | CATSEPGREDEQFF | TGTGCCACCAGTGAGCCGGGGAGGGAAGATGAGCAGTTCTTC
many | TRBJ1-1 | TRBV6-5 | TRBD1 | CASSYGTENTEAFF | TGTGCCAGCAGTTACGGGACAGAGAACACTGAAGCTTTCTTT
many | TRBJ1-5 | TRBV6-1 | TRBD1 | CASSRQGAQQPQHF | TGTGCCAGCAGTCGACAGGGGGCTCAGCAGCCCCAGCATTTT
many | TRBJ1-4 | TRBV7-2 | - | CASSLMGGNAGEKLFF | TGTGCCAGCAGCTTAATGGGTGGGAATGCAGGAGAAAAACTGTTTTTT
few | TRBJ2-5 | TRBV29-1 | - | CSVEMGSETQYF | TGCAGCGTTGAAATGGGCTCAGAGACCCAGTACTTC
many | TRBJ2-7 | TRBV18 | - | CASSPEGYEQYF | TGTGCCAGCAGTCCCGAGGGTTACGAGCAGTACTTC
many | TRBJ1-6 | TRBV7-2 | - | CASSPRTFSPLHF | TGTGCCAGCAGCCCCAGGACATTTTCACCCCTCCACTTT
- | TRBJ2-1 | TRBV5-1 | - | CASSLEARGAVNNEQFF | TGCGCCAGCAGCTTGGAGGCTCGGGGCGCCGTCAACAATGAGCAGTTCTTC
- | TRBJ2-1 | TRBV7-6 | TRBD2 | CASRRGGRWLRMSPDNEQFF | TGTGCCAGCAGGCGGGGGGGCAGGTGGCTCCGTATGTCGCCGGACAATGAGCAGTTCTTC